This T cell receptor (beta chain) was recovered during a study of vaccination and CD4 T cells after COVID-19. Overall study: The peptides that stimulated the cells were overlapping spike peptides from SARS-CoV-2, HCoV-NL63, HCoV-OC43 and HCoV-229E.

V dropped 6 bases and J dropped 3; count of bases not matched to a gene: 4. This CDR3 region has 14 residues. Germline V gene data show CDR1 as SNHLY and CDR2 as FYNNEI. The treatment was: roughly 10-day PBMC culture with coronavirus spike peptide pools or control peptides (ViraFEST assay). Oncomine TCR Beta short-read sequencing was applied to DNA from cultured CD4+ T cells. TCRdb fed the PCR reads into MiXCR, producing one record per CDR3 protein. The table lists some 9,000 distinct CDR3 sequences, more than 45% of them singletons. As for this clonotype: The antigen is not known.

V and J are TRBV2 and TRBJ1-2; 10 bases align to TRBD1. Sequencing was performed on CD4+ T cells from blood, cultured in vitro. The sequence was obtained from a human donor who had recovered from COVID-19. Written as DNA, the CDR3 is TGTGCCAGCAGCGACAGGGGGCGCGACTATGGCTACACCTTC. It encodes CASSDRGRDYGYTF.